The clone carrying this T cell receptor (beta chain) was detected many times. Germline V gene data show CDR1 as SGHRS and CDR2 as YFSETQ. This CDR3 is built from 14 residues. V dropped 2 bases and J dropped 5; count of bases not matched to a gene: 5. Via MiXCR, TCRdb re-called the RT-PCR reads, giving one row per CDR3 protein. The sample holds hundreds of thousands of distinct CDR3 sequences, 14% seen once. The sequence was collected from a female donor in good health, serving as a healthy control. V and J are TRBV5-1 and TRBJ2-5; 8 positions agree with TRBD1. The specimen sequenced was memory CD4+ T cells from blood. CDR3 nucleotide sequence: TGCGCCAGCAGCTTCGCAGGGGGCCGGGAGACCCAGTACTTC. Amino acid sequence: CASSFAGGRETQYF.